This is a list of T cell receptor beta chains from one sample in a study of circulating CD8 cells and anti-PD-1 response in melanoma. From the reads, TCRdb called clonotypes with MiXCR, one entry per CDR3 protein. The sample has around 1,000 distinct CDR3 sequences, 7% to 10% seen once; the top ten hold about 5.8%. Specimen: CD8+ T cells from PBMCs, collected at baseline or after one month of anti-PD-1 therapy (not recorded which). The receptor source for this set is a human donor with melanoma. CDR3s include the opening cysteine and the closing phenylalanine or tryptophan. Fields, in order: clone size, D gene, J gene, V gene, CDR3 protein, CDR3 DNA. D genes are given only for firm matches. Some rows have no size entry. The others give once, few or many, or a class for an expanded clone.

clone size: medium-sized
D gene: NA
J gene: TRBJ1-1
V gene: TRBV27
CDR3 protein: CAGESAGLAGENTEAFF
CDR3 DNA: TGTGCCGGCGAAAGCGCGGGTCTGGCAGGGGAGAACACTGAAGCTTTCTTT

clone size: large
D gene: NA
J gene: TRBJ2-7
V gene: TRBV20-1
CDR3 protein: CSARDMRRYFEGDEQYF
CDR3 DNA: TGCAGTGCTAGAGATATGCGTAGGTACTTTGAGGGGGACGAGCAGTACTTC

clone size: medium-sized
D gene: TRBD2
J gene: TRBJ2-1
V gene: TRBV19
CDR3 protein: CASRPGLEVNEQFF
CDR3 DNA: TGTGCCAGTAGACCAGGACTAGAAGTCAATGAGCAGTTCTTC

clone size: medium-sized
D gene: NA
J gene: TRBJ2-3
V gene: TRBV5-8
CDR3 protein: CAPQGWGTDTQYF
CDR3 DNA: TGTGCCCCCCAGGGCTGGGGCACAGATACGCAGTATTTT

clone size: NA
D gene: NA
J gene: TRBJ2-2
V gene: TRBV19
CDR3 protein: CASSRGLNAGELFF
CDR3 DNA: TGTGCCAGTAGTAGAGGACTGAACGCCGGGGAGCTGTTTTTT

clone size: NA
D gene: NA
J gene: TRBJ2-1
V gene: TRBV28
CDR3 protein: CASSLSAGGYNEQFF
CDR3 DNA: TGTGCCAGCAGTTTATCAGCGGGCGGGTACAATGAGCAGTTCTTC

clone size: large
D gene: TRBD1
J gene: TRBJ2-5
V gene: TRBV2
CDR3 protein: CANDLTGEETQYF
CDR3 DNA: TGTGCCAACGATCTAACAGGGGAAGAGACCCAGTACTTC

clone size: medium-sized
D gene: NA
J gene: TRBJ1-1
V gene: TRBV7-2
CDR3 protein: CASSLGSQAFF
CDR3 DNA: TGTGCCAGCAGCTTAGGGTCTCAGGCTTTCTTT

clone size: medium-sized
D gene: NA
J gene: TRBJ2-5
V gene: TRBV6-2/TRBV6-3
CDR3 protein: CASSYGTAQETQYF
CDR3 DNA: TGTGCCAGCAGTTACGGGACGGCTCAAGAGACCCAGTACTTC

clone size: large
D gene: NA
J gene: TRBJ2-1
V gene: TRBV5-5
CDR3 protein: CASSYGPDNEQFF
CDR3 DNA: TGTGCCAGCAGCTACGGACCTGACAATGAGCAGTTCTTC

clone size: medium-sized
D gene: TRBD1
J gene: TRBJ2-7
V gene: TRBV29-1
CDR3 protein: CSVEGDSAYEQYF
CDR3 DNA: TGCAGCGTCGAGGGGGACAGCGCCTACGAGCAGTACTTC

clone size: large
D gene: NA
J gene: TRBJ2-3
V gene: TRBV4-1
CDR3 protein: CASSQEGGTDTQYF
CDR3 DNA: TGCGCCAGCAGCCAAGAAGGGGGAACAGATACGCAGTATTTT

clone size: large
D gene: NA
J gene: TRBJ1-5
V gene: TRBV7-8
CDR3 protein: CASSLGTGLGQPQHF
CDR3 DNA: TGTGCCAGCAGCTTAGGGACGGGCTTGGGTCAGCCCCAGCATTTT

clone size: NA
D gene: NA
J gene: TRBJ2-7
V gene: TRBV27
CDR3 protein: CASSPVGSSYEQYF
CDR3 DNA: TGTGCCAGCAGTCCTGTGGGGAGCTCCTACGAGCAGTACTTC

clone size: medium-sized
D gene: NA
J gene: TRBJ2-2
V gene: TRBV28
CDR3 protein: CACSYPKGTGELFF
CDR3 DNA: TGTGCCTGTTCGTATCCTAAAGGTACCGGGGAGCTGTTTTTT

clone size: few
D gene: NA
J gene: TRBJ2-7
V gene: TRBV30
CDR3 protein: CAWIGGSYEQYF
CDR3 DNA: TGTGCCTGGATAGGGGGCTCCTACGAGCAGTACTTC

clone size: NA
D gene: NA
J gene: TRBJ2-7
V gene: TRBV5-4
CDR3 protein: CASTFGGGPSGQYF
CDR3 DNA: TGTGCCAGCACCTTCGGTGGGGGCCCCTCAGGGCAGTACTTT

clone size: NA
D gene: NA
J gene: TRBJ2-7
V gene: TRBV6-2/TRBV6-3
CDR3 protein: CASSYGREQYF
CDR3 DNA: TGTGCCAGCAGTTACGGTCGCGAGCAGTACTTC

clone size: large
D gene: NA
J gene: TRBJ2-7
V gene: TRBV27
CDR3 protein: CASRPGNPTYEQYF
CDR3 DNA: TGTGCCAGCAGGCCGGGCAACCCAACCTACGAGCAGTACTTC

clone size: NA
D gene: TRBD1
J gene: TRBJ1-6
V gene: TRBV6-1
CDR3 protein: CVSSEATGGNSPLHF
CDR3 DNA: TGTGTCAGCAGCGAAGCGACAGGGGGCAATTCACCCCTCCACTTT

clone size: few
D gene: TRBD1
J gene: TRBJ1-1
V gene: TRBV4-1
CDR3 protein: CASSQARGLTEAFF
CDR3 DNA: TGCGCCAGCAGCCAAGCCAGGGGGCTCACTGAAGCTTTCTTT

clone size: medium-sized
D gene: NA
J gene: TRBJ2-5
V gene: TRBV7-2
CDR3 protein: CASSPPNQETQYF
CDR3 DNA: TGTGCCAGCAGCCCCCCAAACCAAGAGACCCAGTACTTC

clone size: large
D gene: NA
J gene: TRBJ2-3
V gene: TRBV25-1
CDR3 protein: CASAQPGFRDTQYF
CDR3 DNA: TGTGCCAGCGCCCAACCGGGCTTTAGAGATACGCAGTATTTT

clone size: medium-sized
D gene: NA
J gene: TRBJ1-1
V gene: TRBV19
CDR3 protein: CASSISASSPPEAFF
CDR3 DNA: TGTGCCAGTAGTATTTCGGCCAGCTCCCCTCCTGAAGCTTTCTTT

clone size: large
D gene: TRBD2
J gene: TRBJ2-7
V gene: TRBV4-1
CDR3 protein: CASSQGRLATYEQYF
CDR3 DNA: TGCGCCAGCAGCCAAGGAAGACTAGCGACCTACGAGCAGTACTTC

clone size: large
D gene: NA
J gene: TRBJ2-2
V gene: TRBV14
CDR3 protein: CASSQEGGRAVSNTGELFF
CDR3 DNA: TGTGCCAGCAGCCAAGAAGGAGGAAGGGCGGTGTCGAACACCGGGGAGCTGTTTTTT

clone size: large
D gene: TRBD2
J gene: TRBJ2-3
V gene: TRBV5-1
CDR3 protein: CASSLGTSGKDTQYF
CDR3 DNA: TGCGCCAGCAGCCTAGGGACTAGCGGGAAGGATACGCAGTATTTT

clone size: medium-sized
D gene: NA
J gene: TRBJ2-1
V gene: TRBV27
CDR3 protein: CATFRDSLGAFF
CDR3 DNA: TGTGCCACCTTCCGGGACTCCCTTGGTGCGTTCTTC

clone size: medium-sized
D gene: NA
J gene: TRBJ2-2
V gene: TRBV29-1
CDR3 protein: CSVRTTNTGELFF
CDR3 DNA: TGCAGCGTCCGGACAACGAACACCGGGGAGCTGTTTTTT

clone size: large
D gene: NA
J gene: TRBJ2-7
V gene: TRBV28
CDR3 protein: CASRYLGYEQYF
CDR3 DNA: TGTGCCAGCCGATACTTGGGCTACGAGCAGTACTTC

clone size: medium-sized
D gene: NA
J gene: TRBJ2-2
V gene: TRBV29-1
CDR3 protein: CSSTRDGELFF
CDR3 DNA: TGCAGTAGCACCCGAGACGGGGAGCTGTTTTTT

clone size: medium-sized
D gene: NA
J gene: TRBJ2-2
V gene: TRBV12-5
CDR3 protein: CAGGLSGTLNTGELFF
CDR3 DNA: TGTGCTGGTGGTCTTTCCGGGACACTGAACACCGGGGAGCTGTTTTTT

clone size: large
D gene: TRBD1
J gene: TRBJ2-5
V gene: TRBV28
CDR3 protein: CASRPGQGQETQYF
CDR3 DNA: TGTGCCAGCAGACCCGGACAGGGGCAAGAGACCCAGTACTTC

clone size: medium-sized
D gene: NA
J gene: TRBJ1-1
V gene: TRBV28
CDR3 protein: CASSLLDRANTEAFF
CDR3 DNA: TGTGCCAGCAGTTTATTAGATAGGGCGAACACTGAAGCTTTCTTT

clone size: large
D gene: TRBD1
J gene: TRBJ2-3
V gene: TRBV27
CDR3 protein: CASSSRQGASTDTQYF
CDR3 DNA: TGTGCCAGCAGTTCCCGACAGGGGGCAAGCACAGATACGCAGTATTTT

clone size: NA
D gene: TRBD1
J gene: TRBJ2-7
V gene: TRBV28
CDR3 protein: CASSPPPGQGGMDYEQYF
CDR3 DNA: TGTGCCAGCAGTCCCCCGCCGGGACAGGGGGGGATGGACTACGAGCAGTACTTC

clone size: medium-sized
D gene: NA
J gene: TRBJ2-3
V gene: TRBV28
CDR3 protein: CASSLQGPDTQYF
CDR3 DNA: TGTGCCAGCAGTTTACAGGGCCCAGATACGCAGTATTTT

clone size: medium-sized
D gene: NA
J gene: TRBJ2-5
V gene: TRBV29-1
CDR3 protein: CSVGLGEATQYF
CDR3 DNA: TGCAGCGTTGGACTGGGGGAGGCGACCCAGTACTTC

clone size: medium-sized
D gene: NA
J gene: TRBJ1-2
V gene: TRBV7-2
CDR3 protein: CASSPRVPNLNYGYTF
CDR3 DNA: TGTGCCAGCAGCCCTCGTGTCCCCAATCTCAACTATGGCTACACCTTC

clone size: NA
D gene: NA
J gene: TRBJ2-4
V gene: TRBV27
CDR3 protein: CASSPGSAKNIQYF
CDR3 DNA: TGTGCCAGCAGTCCTGGGTCAGCCAAAAACATTCAGTACTTC

clone size: NA
D gene: NA
J gene: TRBJ2-3
V gene: TRBV5-4
CDR3 protein: CASSLISGGLDTQYF
CDR3 DNA: TGTGCCAGCAGCTTGATATCCGGCGGGCTTGATACGCAGTATTTT

clone size: large
D gene: NA
J gene: TRBJ2-3
V gene: TRBV5-4
CDR3 protein: CASRTEAVDTDTQYF
CDR3 DNA: TGTGCCAGCAGGACCGAGGCTGTCGACACAGATACGCAGTATTTT

clone size: NA
D gene: NA
J gene: TRBJ1-5
V gene: TRBV28
CDR3 protein: CASTLRGLAQPQHF
CDR3 DNA: TGTGCCAGCACCCTAAGGGGGTTGGCTCAGCCCCAGCATTTT

clone size: NA
D gene: TRBD1
J gene: TRBJ2-2
V gene: TRBV5-6
CDR3 protein: CASGPDRVKFTGELSF
CDR3 DNA: TGTGCCAGCGGCCCAGACAGGGTGAAATTCACCGGTGAGCTGTCTTTT

clone size: medium-sized
D gene: NA
J gene: TRBJ2-3
V gene: TRBV29-1
CDR3 protein: CSVEEVGPNTQYF
CDR3 DNA: TGCAGCGTTGAAGAGGTCGGGCCCAATACGCAGTATTTT

clone size: large
D gene: NA
J gene: TRBJ2-1
V gene: TRBV4-1
CDR3 protein: CASSAYSGTTNEQFF
CDR3 DNA: TGCGCCAGCAGCGCATACTCCGGGACCACCAATGAGCAGTTCTTC

clone size: large
D gene: NA
J gene: TRBJ2-1
V gene: TRBV5-6
CDR3 protein: CASSSSDNEQFF
CDR3 DNA: TGTGCCAGCAGCTCCTCGGACAATGAGCAGTTCTTC

clone size: NA
D gene: NA
J gene: TRBJ2-3
V gene: TRBV7-6
CDR3 protein: CASSLEGPTDTQYF
CDR3 DNA: TGTGCCAGCAGCTTAGAGGGCCCCACAGATACGCAGTATTTT

clone size: large
D gene: NA
J gene: TRBJ2-5
V gene: TRBV25-1
CDR3 protein: CASTGPEETQYF
CDR3 DNA: TGTGCCAGCACCGGACCCGAAGAGACCCAGTACTTC

clone size: large
D gene: TRBD1
J gene: TRBJ1-5
V gene: TRBV19
CDR3 protein: CASSTGGVTPQHF
CDR3 DNA: TGTGCCAGTAGCACAGGGGGCGTAACGCCCCAGCATTTT

clone size: large
D gene: NA
J gene: TRBJ2-3
V gene: TRBV7-7
CDR3 protein: CASSLMSGSDTQYF
CDR3 DNA: TGTGCCAGCAGCTTAATGAGCGGATCAGATACGCAGTATTTT

clone size: large
D gene: NA
J gene: TRBJ2-1
V gene: TRBV27
CDR3 protein: CASSSGLLAKWNEQFF
CDR3 DNA: TGTGCCAGCAGTTCGGGTCTCCTAGCGAAATGGAATGAGCAGTTCTTC

clone size: medium-sized
D gene: NA
J gene: TRBJ2-7
V gene: TRBV11-2
CDR3 protein: CASHQTASYEQYF
CDR3 DNA: TGTGCCAGCCACCAGACAGCCTCTTACGAGCAGTACTTC

clone size: large
D gene: TRBD1
J gene: TRBJ2-1
V gene: TRBV7-6
CDR3 protein: CASSLAETGVNEQFF
CDR3 DNA: TGTGCCAGCAGCTTAGCGGAGACAGGGGTCAATGAGCAGTTCTTC

clone size: few
D gene: TRBD1
J gene: TRBJ2-2
V gene: TRBV19
CDR3 protein: CASRPGQGNTGELFF
CDR3 DNA: TGTGCCAGTAGACCGGGACAGGGGAACACCGGGGAGCTGTTTTTT

clone size: large
D gene: NA
J gene: TRBJ2-2
V gene: TRBV7-2
CDR3 protein: CASSLGLTSQGTGELFF
CDR3 DNA: TGTGCCAGCAGCTTAGGTCTTACTAGTCAAGGGACCGGGGAGCTGTTTTTT

clone size: medium-sized
D gene: TRBD2
J gene: TRBJ2-1
V gene: TRBV2
CDR3 protein: CASTPGLAGETYNEQFF
CDR3 DNA: TGTGCCAGCACCCCGGGACTAGCGGGGGAAACCTACAATGAGCAGTTCTTC